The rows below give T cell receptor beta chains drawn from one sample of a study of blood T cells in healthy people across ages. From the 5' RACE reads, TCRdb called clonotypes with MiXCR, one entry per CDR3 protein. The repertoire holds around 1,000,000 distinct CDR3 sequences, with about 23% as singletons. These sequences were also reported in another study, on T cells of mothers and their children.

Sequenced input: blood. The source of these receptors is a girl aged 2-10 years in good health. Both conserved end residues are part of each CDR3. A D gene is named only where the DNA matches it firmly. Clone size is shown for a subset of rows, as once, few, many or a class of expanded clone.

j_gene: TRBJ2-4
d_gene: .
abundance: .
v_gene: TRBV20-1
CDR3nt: TGCAGTGCTAGCCCCAGTGATCTAGCCAAAAACATTCAGTACTTC
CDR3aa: CSASPSDLAKNIQYF

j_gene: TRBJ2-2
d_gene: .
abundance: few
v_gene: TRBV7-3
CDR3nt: TGTGCCAGCCGACCCCCCGGGGGCGACACCGGGGAGCTGTTTTTT
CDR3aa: CASRPPGGDTGELFF

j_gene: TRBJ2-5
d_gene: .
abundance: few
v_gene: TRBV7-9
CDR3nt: TGTGCCAGCAGCTTATTTTACGGAGAAGAGACCCAGTACTTC
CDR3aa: CASSLFYGEETQYF

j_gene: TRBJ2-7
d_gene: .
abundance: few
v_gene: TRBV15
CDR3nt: TGTGCCACCAGCAGAGATCAAGGAGGCTACGAGCAGTACTTC
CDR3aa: CATSRDQGGYEQYF

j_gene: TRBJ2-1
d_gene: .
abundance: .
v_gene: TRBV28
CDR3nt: TGTGCCAGCAGTCCGGGTCTTGCGCAGTTCTTC
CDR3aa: CASSPGLAQFF

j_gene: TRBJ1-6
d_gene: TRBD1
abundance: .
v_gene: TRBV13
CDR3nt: TGTGCCAGCAGCTCATGGGAACAGGGGGTCTCTAATTCACCCCTCCACTTT
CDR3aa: CASSSWEQGVSNSPLHF

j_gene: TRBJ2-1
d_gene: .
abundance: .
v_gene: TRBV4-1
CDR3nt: TGCGCCAGCAGCCAAGGTCTAGCGAGAAGCTCCTACAATGAGCAGTTCTTC
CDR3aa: CASSQGLARSSYNEQFF

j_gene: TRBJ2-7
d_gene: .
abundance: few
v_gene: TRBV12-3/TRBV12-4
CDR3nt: TGTGCCAGCAGTTTCCGGGGATTTACCTACGAGCAGTACTTC
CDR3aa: CASSFRGFTYEQYF

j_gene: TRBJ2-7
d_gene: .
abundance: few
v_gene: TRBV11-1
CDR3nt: TGTGCCAGCAGCTTAGATGATGGGTACGAGCAGTACTTC
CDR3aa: CASSLDDGYEQYF

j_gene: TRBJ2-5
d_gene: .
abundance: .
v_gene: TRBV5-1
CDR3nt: TGCGCCAGCCGTCAGACAGGCGATGGAAATCAAGAGACCCAGTACTTC
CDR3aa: CASRQTGDGNQETQYF

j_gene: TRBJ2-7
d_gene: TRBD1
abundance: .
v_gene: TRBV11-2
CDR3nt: TGTGCCAGCAGCTTCCTACCGGGACAGGGACCCTACTACGAGCAGTACTTC
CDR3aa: CASSFLPGQGPYYEQYF

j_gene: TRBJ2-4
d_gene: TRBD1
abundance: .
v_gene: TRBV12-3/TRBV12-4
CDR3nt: TGTGCCAGCAGGGGTACAGGGACAGGGGCCCTTCTAGCCAAAAACATTCAGTACTTC
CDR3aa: CASRGTGTGALLAKNIQYF

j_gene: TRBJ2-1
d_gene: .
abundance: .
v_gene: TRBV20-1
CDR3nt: TGCAGTGCAGAAAGCGACGGTCCTACCTACAATGAGCAGTTCTTC
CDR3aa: CSAESDGPTYNEQFF

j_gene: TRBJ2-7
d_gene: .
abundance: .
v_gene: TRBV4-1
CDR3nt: TGCGCCAGCATAAAAAAGGGTGCTTCCTACGAGCAGTACTTC
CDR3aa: CASIKKGASYEQYF

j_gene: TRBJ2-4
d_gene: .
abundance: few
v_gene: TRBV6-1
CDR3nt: TGTGCCAGCCGGACAGCGACCCCGTCGAGCAAAAACATTCAGTACTTC
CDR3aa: CASRTATPSSKNIQYF

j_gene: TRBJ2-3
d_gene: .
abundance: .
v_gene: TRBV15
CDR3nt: TGTGCCACGAGCCGTGAGGCAGATACGCAGTATTTT
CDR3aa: CATSREADTQYF

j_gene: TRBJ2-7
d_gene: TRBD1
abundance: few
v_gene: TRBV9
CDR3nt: TGTGCCAGCAGCGTAGTCCCAGGGGGATTCTACGAGCAGTACTTC
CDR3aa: CASSVVPGGFYEQYF

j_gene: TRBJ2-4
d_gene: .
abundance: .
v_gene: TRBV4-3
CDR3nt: TGCGCCAGCAGCCAAGAGGCTCAGCTCCGGGCCAAAAACATTCAGTACTTC
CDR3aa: CASSQEAQLRAKNIQYF

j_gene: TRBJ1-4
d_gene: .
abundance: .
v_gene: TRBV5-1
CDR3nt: TGCGCCAGCAGCTTAGGGGCGGCTACAGGACAAAAACTGTTTTTT
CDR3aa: CASSLGAATGQKLFF

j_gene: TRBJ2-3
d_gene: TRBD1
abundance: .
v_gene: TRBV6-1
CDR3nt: TGTGCCAGCAGTAAGGAGGGACAGGGGGAGGGAGATACGCAGTATTTT
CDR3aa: CASSKEGQGEGDTQYF

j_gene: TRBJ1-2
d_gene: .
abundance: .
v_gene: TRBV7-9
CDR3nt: TGTGCCAGCAGCCACCTTGGAGGGGTTGGCTACGCCTTC
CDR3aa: CASSHLGGVGYAF

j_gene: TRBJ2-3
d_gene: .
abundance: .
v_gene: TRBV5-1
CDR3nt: TGCGCCAGCAGCTCTCAAATGGCTAGCGCAGATACGCAGTATTTT
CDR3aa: CASSSQMASADTQYF

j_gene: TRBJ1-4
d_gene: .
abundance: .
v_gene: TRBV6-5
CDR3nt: TGTGCCAGCAGTTACGGATCCAGTTATGAAAAACTGTTTTTT
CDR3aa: CASSYGSSYEKLFF